The 24 T cell receptor beta chains below were found in one sample sequenced in a study of technical replicates of blood from a handful of donors. Data came from immunoSEQ multiplex PCR; TCRdb stores just in-frame clones and leaves some out. The top ten hold 0.3% to 0.4% of the sample, which has approximately 81,000 clones, approximately 96% seen once. The sample comprised T cells isolated from PBMCs. The receptors were sampled from a human donor in good health.

The chain combines TRBV13 with TRBJ2-7, with TRBD2 as a possible D gene (5 bases). The V gene's germline CDR1 is PRHDT and CDR2 FYEKMQ (reference sequence). Trimming left V 2 bases short and J 3 bases short, with 17 bases between. This CDR3 is 16 amino acids long. DNA of the CDR3: TGTGCCAGCAGCTTAACCCAACTTGGACTGAACTACGAGCAGTACTTC. Translation: CASSLTQLGLNYEQYF.

The chain joins TRBV5-5 to TRBJ1-1; D not certain. CDR3 length: 16 residues. In germline, CDR1 is SGHKS, CDR2 YYEKEE (reference sequence). V dropped 4 bases and J dropped 1 base, with 17 bases sitting between them. In DNA, the CDR3 is TGTGCCAGCAGCCCCCGTCTACGGGATAGGAACACTGAAGCTTTCTTT. Translation gives CASSPRLRDRNTEAFF.

This clone was seen a single time. V and J are TRBV2 and TRBJ2-7; 8 nucleotides agree with TRBD2. The germline V gene encodes CDR1 SNHLY and CDR2 FYNNEI. Germline trimming cut 5 bases from V and 6 bases from J; bases unmatched to any gene: 9. The CDR3 has 14 residues. CDR3 residues: CASSPGLVLIEQYF. The CDR3 DNA follows: TGTGCCAGCAGTCCGGGACTAGTATTGATCGAGCAGTACTTC.

About this clone: Other DNA sequences in the sample encode the same CDR3. This sequence joins TRBV27 and TRBJ1-5, with a possible D match to TRBD1 (5 bases). Trimming took 2 bases from V and 4 from J, leaving 9 bases between them. The CDR3 totals 14 residues. CDR1 and CDR2 (germline): MNHEY, SMNVEV (reference sequence). The CDR3: CASSLRQGNQPQHF. The DNA of the CDR3 is TGTGCCAGCAGTTTACGGCAGGGAAATCAGCCCCAGCATTTT.

This clone was counted a single time. The chain joins TRBV5-1 to TRBJ2-2, with 7 bases lining up with TRBD2. The germline gives CDR1 SGHRS, CDR2 YFSETQ. The CDR3 contains 15 residues. V dropped 2 bases and J dropped 1; count of bases not matched to a gene: 2. CDR3 in DNA: TGCGCCAGCAGCTTTTCTAGCGGGAACACCGGGGAGCTGTTTTTT. This translates into CASSFSSGNTGELFF.

The genes are TRBV28 and TRBJ1-3; the D is unclear. Germline loops: CDR1 MDHEN, CDR2 SYDVKM. This CDR3 has 16 amino acids. Trimming stripped 2 bases from V and 0 bases from J, with 11 bases between. DNA for the CDR3: TGTGCCAGCAGTTTAACGGTGATTAGCTCTGGAAACACCATATATTTT. Translated, it gives CASSLTVISSGNTIYF.

The chain combines TRBV11-1 with TRBJ2-7; D possibly corresponds to TRBD1 (5 bases). The CDR3 has 14 residues. With 3 bases removed from V and 2 bases from J, the gap between germline ends came to 11 bases. In germline, CDR1 is SGHAT, CDR2 FQDESV (reference sequence). The CDR3 reads CASSLGLTTYEQYF. The CDR3 coding sequence is TGTGCCAGCAGCTTGGGGCTGACGACCTACGAGCAGTACTTC.

CDR3 loop: CASSARLADTGELFF. CDR3 nucleotides: TGTGCCAGTAGTGCCCGACTAGCGGACACCGGGGAGCTGTTTTTT. The V call is TRBV19, the J call TRBJ2-2, with 9 bases aligning to TRBD2. V lost 5 bases, J lost 3 bases, and 4 bases stayed unmatched. Germline values: CDR1 LNHDA, CDR2 SQIVND (reference sequence). The CDR3 consists of 15 residues.

This clone showed up just once. This chain links TRBV5-1 with TRBJ2-5, with 11 bases that match TRBD2. The CDR3 has 15 amino acids. V shed 3 bases and J 4 bases; nucleotides not matched to a gene: 5. Looked up from germline, CDR1 is SGHRS and CDR2 is YFSETQ. The CDR3 region is CASSSSGRLPETQYF. The CDR3, as DNA: TGCGCCAGCAGCTCTAGCGGGAGGCTCCCAGAGACCCAGTACTTC.

The chain carries TRBV7-3 and TRBJ2-7; 7 bases map to TRBD2. J was trimmed by 5 bases and V by 4 bases; bases with no gene match: 5. This CDR3 contains 13 residues. The germline V gene has CDR1 SGHTA and CDR2 FQGTGA. CDR3 sequence reads: CASSSLTSDEQYF. CDR3 DNA sequence: TGTGCCAGCAGCTCCCTAACTAGCGACGAGCAGTACTTC.

The gene calls are TRBV11-3 and TRBJ2-2; 8 bases are shared with TRBD2. The CDR3 contains 15 residues. Germline V lookup: CDR1 SGHNT, CDR2 YENEEA. V shed 4 bases, J shed 5 bases, and the junction held 6 bases outside the gene matches. In DNA form, the CDR3 reads TGTGCCAGCAGCTACCCCCGCGGGGGGACCGGGGAGCTGTTTTTT. Translated: CASSYPRGGTGELFF.

The V and J genes are TRBV6-1 and TRBJ1-3; D unclear. This CDR3 has 19 amino acids. The germline V gene encodes CDR1 MNHNS and CDR2 SASEGT. Trimming shortened V by 0 bases and J by 0 bases, and 18 bases separated the two germline ends. In DNA form, the CDR3 reads TGTGCCAGCAGTGAAGCGGTCCTAGCCTTCTTTAACTCTGGAAACACCATATATTTT. This translates into CASSEAVLAFFNSGNTIYF.

The chain combines TRBV18 with TRBJ2-5; D unclear. This CDR3 is built from 15 residues. CDR1 is KGHSH, CDR2 LQKENI, per germline. The V end was cut by 0 bases, the J end by 5 bases, with 13 bases between. The CDR3 nucleotides read TGTGCCAGCTCACCACCATTTCCGGGTCCGGAGACCCAGTACTTC. Amino acid sequence: CASSPPFPGPETQYF.

This chain's CDR3 is CASSLIARGPYGYTF. The DNA for the CDR3 is TGTGCCAGCAGCTTGATCGCCCGGGGTCCCTATGGCTACACCTTC. The rearrangement links TRBV7-2 to TRBJ1-2; D not certain. Germline CDR1 is SGHTA and CDR2 is FQGNSA. With 3 bases removed from V and 4 bases from J, the gap between germline ends came to 15 bases. The CDR3 runs to 15 residues.

The rearrangement joins TRBV29-1 to TRBJ2-3; 10 nucleotides align to TRBD1. Per the germline V gene, CDR1 is SQVTM and CDR2 is ANQGSEA. V trimming: 7 bases; J trimming: 2 bases; junction bases outside the gene matches: 3. The CDR3 is 13 residues long. The CDR3 sequence: CSAGTGVTDTQYF. The DNA of the CDR3 is TGCAGCGCCGGGACAGGGGTCACAGATACGCAGTATTTT.

This chain connects TRBV30 to TRBJ2-1; 7 nucleotides line up with TRBD2. J gave up 0 bases and V 2 bases, and 4 bases lay outside the gene matches. Germline loops: CDR1 GTSNPN, CDR2 SVGIG (reference sequence). This CDR3 has 15 residues. The CDR3 bases are TGTGCCTGGAGTCAGGCTAGCGGCTCCTACAATGAGCAGTTCTTC. Its translation: CAWSQASGSYNEQFF.

This clone is a singleton in its sample. The chain recombines TRBV6-6 with TRBJ2-5; no reliable D call. The CDR3 spans 15 residues. The V gene lost 0 bases and the J gene lost 6 bases, with 14 bases spanning the gap. Germline CDR1 and CDR2: MNHNY and SVGAGI (reference sequence). CDR3 nucleotides: TGTGCCAGCAGTTACTCGAAGGCTGGAGACCAGACCCAGTACTTC. As protein: CASSYSKAGDQTQYF.

This clone came up once. Different DNA sequences within this sample yield the same CDR3. In DNA form, the CDR3 reads TGTGCCAGCAGCTCCAGGACAGGCCTGAACACTGAAGCTTTCTTT. Residues: CASSSRTGLNTEAFF. The V and J genes are TRBV9 and TRBJ1-1; 7 bases agree with TRBD1. CDR3 length equals 15 residues. V trimming: 4 bases; J trimming: 0 bases; junction bases outside the gene matches: 6. CDR1 SGDLS and CDR2 YYNGEE come from the germline V gene.

The rearrangement links TRBV7-9 to TRBJ1-3; no clear D gene. V lost 4 bases to trimming and J lost 1 base, with 8 bases between them. Germline CDR1 is SEHNR and CDR2 is FQNEAQ (reference sequence). This CDR3 spans 14 amino acids. The CDR3 DNA is TGTGCCAGCAGCTCACGGACTTCTGGAAACACCATATATTTT. Its protein product is CASSSRTSGNTIYF.

The chain links TRBV19 to TRBJ1-2, with D unresolved. Germline values: CDR1 LNHDA, CDR2 SQIVND (reference sequence). Trimming cost V 5 bases and J 2 bases, with 6 bases left between them. CDR3 length equals 12 residues. The CDR3 spells CASSYSNYGYTF. CDR3 nucleotide sequence: TGTGCCAGTAGTTACAGCAACTATGGCTACACCTTC.

The J gene is TRBJ1-4, the V gene TRBV2; a possible D gene is TRBD1 (5 bases). The CDR3 is made up of 15 amino acids. The germline V gene encodes CDR1 SNHLY and CDR2 FYNNEI. The V end was cut by 8 bases, the J end by 0 bases, with 13 bases between. CDR3 nucleotides: TGTGCCAGCTTTCTAGAGACAGCAACTAATGAAAAACTGTTTTTT. Its translation is CASFLETATNEKLFF.

The chain uses TRBV5-1 and TRBJ2-7, with no clear D. Deletions cut 0 bases from V and 2 bases from J, with 9 bases between. CDR3 length: 14 amino acids. Germline V gene data show CDR1 as SGHRS and CDR2 as YFSETQ. The CDR3 DNA reads as TGCGCCAGCAGCTTGGGCTTCGAGACCTACGAGCAGTACTTC. This translates into CASSLGFETYEQYF.

The chain carries TRBV19 and TRBJ1-5; TRBD1 matches at 7 bases. CDR3 size: 15 residues. With V trimmed by 4 bases and J by 2 bases, 5 bases remained unmatched. From germline, CDR1 is LNHDA and CDR2 SQIVND (reference sequence). The CDR3: CASSTTGMGNQPQHF. CDR3 bases: TGTGCCAGTAGTACGACAGGGATGGGCAATCAGCCCCAGCATTTT.

This chain uses TRBV6-5 with TRBJ2-7; 9 bases agree with TRBD1. V trimming: 5 bases; J trimming: 6 bases; junction bases outside the gene matches: 5. Looked up from germline, CDR1 is MNHEY and CDR2 is SVGAGI. This CDR3 has 13 amino acids. In nucleotides, the CDR3 is TGTGCCAGCAGTGCCGGGACAGGGAGCGAGCAGTACTTC. Protein product: CASSAGTGSEQYF.